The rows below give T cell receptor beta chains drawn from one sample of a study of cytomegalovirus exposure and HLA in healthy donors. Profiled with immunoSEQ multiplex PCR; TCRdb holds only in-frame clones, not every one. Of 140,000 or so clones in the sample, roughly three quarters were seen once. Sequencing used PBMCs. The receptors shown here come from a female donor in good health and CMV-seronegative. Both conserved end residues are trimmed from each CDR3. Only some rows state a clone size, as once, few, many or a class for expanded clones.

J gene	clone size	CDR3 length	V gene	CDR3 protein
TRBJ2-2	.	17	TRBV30	AWSVLMVASGSGSGELF
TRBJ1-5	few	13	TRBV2	ASSEAAGANQPQH
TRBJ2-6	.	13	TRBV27	ASSPYRQGANVLT
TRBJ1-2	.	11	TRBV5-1	ASSGPGGASYP
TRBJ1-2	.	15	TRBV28	ASSFPGQGRGGPGYT
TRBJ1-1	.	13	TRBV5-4	ASSLSLGQNTEAF
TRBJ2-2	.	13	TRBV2	ASSESAANTGELF
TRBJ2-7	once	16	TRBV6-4	ASSDGAGGYSSAYEQY
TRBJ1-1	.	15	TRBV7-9	ASSGLWTGLASTEAF
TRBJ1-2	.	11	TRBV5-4	ASSLTGERGYT
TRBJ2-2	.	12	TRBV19	ASSMGGGKGELF
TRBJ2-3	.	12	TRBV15	ATGRSGRSDTQY
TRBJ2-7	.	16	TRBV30	AWTSGGAITGIIYEQY
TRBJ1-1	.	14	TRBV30	AWNPYRQGSRTEAF
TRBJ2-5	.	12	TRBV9	ASSAGQPGETQY
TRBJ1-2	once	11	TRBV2	ASAGDRGEGYT
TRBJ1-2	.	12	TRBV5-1	ATSSAGSSYGYP
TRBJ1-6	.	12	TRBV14	ASSLVTGGSPLH
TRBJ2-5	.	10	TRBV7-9	SSSPGGGTQY
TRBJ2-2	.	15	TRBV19	ASSMYWAGAITGELF
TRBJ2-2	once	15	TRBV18	ASSPRQASGSTGELF
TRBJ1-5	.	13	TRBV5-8	ASSLWRISNQPQH
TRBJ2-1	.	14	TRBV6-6	ASSWGGLAGYNEQF
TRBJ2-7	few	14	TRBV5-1	ASSLALRQHSYEQY
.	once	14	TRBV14	ASSQHAGTGTYEQY
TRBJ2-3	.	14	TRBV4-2	ASSQIAGGPADTQY
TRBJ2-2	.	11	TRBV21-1	ASRRTATGELF
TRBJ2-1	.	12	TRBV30	ASKSGQVYNEQF
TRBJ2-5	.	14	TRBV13	ASRIRSGGPGETQY
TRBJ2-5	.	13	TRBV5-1	ASSLVGATRETQY
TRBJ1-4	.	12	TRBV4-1	ASSLDRGYGKLF
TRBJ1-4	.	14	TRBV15	ATSRRSGAPNEKLF
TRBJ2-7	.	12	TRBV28	ASSFLAAPYEQY
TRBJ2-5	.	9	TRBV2	ASSQEVTSY
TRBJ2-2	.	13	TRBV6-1	ASSAVGGDTGELF
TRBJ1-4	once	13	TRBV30	AWSVQGGIWEKLF
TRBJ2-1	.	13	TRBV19	ASNSGLARFHEQF
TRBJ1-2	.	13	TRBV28	ASSYTGSPVVGYT
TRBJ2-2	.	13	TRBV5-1	ASSLTQGSTGELF
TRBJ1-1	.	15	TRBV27	ASRTKTGQGWNTEAF
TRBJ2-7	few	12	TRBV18	ASSPRQANYEQY
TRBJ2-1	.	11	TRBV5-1	ASSSSGDQQQF